Following are 20 T cell receptor beta chains from one sample sequenced in a study of T cell clones after liver transplantation. Profiled with immunoSEQ multiplex PCR; TCRdb holds only in-frame clones, not every one. The table lists 35,000 to 45,000 clones, about 86% of them singletons. The specimen was CD4+ T cells from blood, collected 24 months after liver transplant. The receptor source for this set is a human patient who received a liver transplant. The graft donor may have given rise to some T cells.

The V and J genes are TRBV6-4 and TRBJ1-2, with D unclear. Per germline, CDR1 MRHNA and CDR2 SNTAGT. The CDR3 totals 16 residues. V lost 4 bases, J lost 6 bases, and 21 bases lay in between. CDR3 nucleotides: TGTGCCAGCAGTGGTGTGGTTCGCCCCGCTATCCATGGCTACACCTTC. Translation: CASSGVVRPAIHGYTF.

V gene TRBV19 combines with J gene TRBJ1-6; D may be TRBD1 (6 bases). V lost 7 bases and J lost 7, with 17 bases in between. CDR3 length equals 15 residues. Per germline, CDR1 LNHDA and CDR2 SQIVND (reference sequence). The CDR3 DNA reads TGTGCCAGTAACGCGGGCCTTGGGGGCAATTCACCCCTCCACTTT. As protein: CASNAGLGGNSPLHF.

V and J are TRBV18 and TRBJ1-1, with D perhaps matching TRBD1 (5 bases). V lost 5 bases, J lost 4 bases, and 11 bases lay in between. Germline CDR1 reads KGHSH; CDR2 reads LQKENI. The CDR3 totals 13 residues. CDR3 loop: CASSGSGGTEAFF. CDR3 bases: TGTGCCAGCTCAGGGTCGGGGGGCACTGAAGCTTTCTTT. The whole variable domain, remainder taken from reference TRBV18 and TRBJ1-1, is NAGVMQNPRHLVRRRGQEARLRCSPMKGHSHVYWYRQLPEEGLKFMVYLQKENIIDESGMPKERFSAEFPKEGPSILRIQQVVRGDSAAYFCASSGSGGTEAFFGQGTRLTVV.

The V call is TRBV9, the J call TRBJ1-1; 7 positions agree with TRBD1. Germline V lookup: CDR1 SGDLS, CDR2 YYNGEE. Trimming took 3 bases from V and 0 from J; bases not matched to a gene: 5. The CDR3 loop spans 15 amino acids. In DNA form, the CDR3 reads TGTGCCAGCAGCGCAACCGGGACAGTGAACACTGAAGCTTTCTTT. This encodes CASSATGTVNTEAFF.

The J gene is TRBJ1-2, the V gene TRBV11-3, with D possibly matching TRBD1 (6 bases). This CDR3 is built from 16 residues. Germline-derived CDR1 and CDR2 are SGHNT and YENEEA. V lost 4 bases and J lost 6, with 21 bases in between. The CDR3 here is CASSSGPTGGLDGYTF. The CDR3 bases are TGTGCCAGCAGCTCGGGGCCGACAGGTGGATTGGATGGCTACACCTTC.

This sequence joins TRBV9 and TRBJ2-1; 9 bases agree with TRBD1. The trim removed 8 bases at V and 4 bases at J, leaving 13 bases unmatched. The CDR3 runs 16 residues. From germline, CDR1 is SGDLS and CDR2 YYNGEE. The CDR3 sequence is CASTTGTGLKYNEQFF. Written as DNA, the CDR3 is TGTGCCAGTACGACCGGGACAGGGTTGAAATACAATGAGCAGTTCTTC.

The chain combines TRBV4-2 with TRBJ2-7, with 7 bases aligning to TRBD1. Germline CDR1 reads LGHNA; CDR2 reads YNFKEQ. This CDR3 contains 17 residues. With V trimmed by 3 bases and J by 7 bases, 18 bases remained unmatched. As DNA, the CDR3 is TGTGCCAGCAGCCAGCAAATTCAGTCCCGGGACAGATGGGAGCAGTACTTC. Translating gives CASSQQIQSRDRWEQYF.

This chain joins TRBV6-5 and TRBJ1-2; D unresolved. Trimming pared 7 bases from V and 8 bases from J, leaving 17 bases between. Germline V CDR1 and CDR2: MNHEY, SVGAGI. CDR3 length: 13 residues. In nucleotides, the CDR3 is TGTGCCAGCACCCCGGGGAATGTCCGGGGCTACACCTTC. This gives the protein CASTPGNVRGYTF.

V gene TRBV14 combines with J gene TRBJ2-7; the D is unclear. Trimming took off 1 base at V and 3 bases at J, with 16 bases between the two ends. The CDR3 covers 16 residues. CDR1 is SGHDN, CDR2 FVKESK, per germline. The CDR3 loop reads CASSQGFPEQYYEQYF. CDR3 bases: TGTGCCAGCAGCCAAGGTTTCCCGGAGCAATACTACGAGCAGTACTTC.

The genes are TRBV11-2 and TRBJ2-7; 11 bases map to TRBD2. Germline CDR1 and CDR2: SGHAT and FQNNGV. V dropped 6 bases and J dropped 6; count of bases not matched to a gene: 7. The CDR3 runs 14 residues. The CDR3 DNA sequence: TGTGCCAGCAGTCATAGCGGGAGGGTCCGCGAGCAGTACTTC. It specifies CASSHSGRVREQYF.

The V and J genes are TRBV6-4 and TRBJ2-2, with 8 bases lining up with TRBD1. With V trimmed by 3 bases and J by 6 bases, 6 bases remained unmatched. This CDR3 spans 15 amino acids. Germline CDR1 MRHNA, CDR2 SNTAGT. The CDR3 region has the DNA TGTGCCAGCAGTGAACATCCGACAGGGGCCGGGGAGCTGTTTTTT. Translation gives CASSEHPTGAGELFF.

This clone was observed a few times. J is TRBJ2-3 and V is TRBV19; 10 nucleotides agree with TRBD2. Trimming at V came to 5 bases and at J to 6 bases, leaving 2 bases not matched to a gene. Germline CDR1 reads LNHDA; CDR2 reads SQIVND (reference sequence). The CDR3 totals 13 residues. DNA of the CDR3: TGTGCCAGTAGTCCAGCGGGGGGGGATACGCAGTATTTT. This translates into CASSPAGGDTQYF.

V and J are TRBV6-6 and TRBJ1-4, with a possible D match to TRBD1 (6 bases). Germline V gene lookup returns CDR1 MNHNY and CDR2 SVGAGI (reference sequence). Trimming removed 5 bases from V and 8 bases from J, with 18 bases in between. The CDR3 extends over 15 amino acids. The DNA for the CDR3 is TGTGCCAGCAGTGAGGCGAGGGGGGTTTACGAAAAACTGTTTTTT. Its protein product is CASSEARGVYEKLFF.

The genes are TRBV6-1 and TRBJ1-3; TRBD1 is a possible D gene (5 bases). Germline CDR1 reads MNHNS; CDR2 reads SASEGT. This CDR3 has 17 amino acids. V lost 3 bases and J lost 0, with 15 bases in between. The CDR3 loop is CASSEAFGGISGNTIYF. For the CDR3, the DNA is TGTGCCAGCAGTGAGGCTTTTGGGGGGATCTCTGGAAACACCATATATTTT.

The chain uses TRBV6-5 and TRBJ2-7; D uncertain. CDR3 length: 14 amino acids. Trimming removed 4 bases at V and 7 bases at J, with 17 bases between. CDR1 MNHEY and CDR2 SVGAGI come from the germline V gene. The CDR3 coding sequence is TGTGCCAGCAGTTTCGGGCTTCCCCAAGCGGAGCAGTACTTC. It codes for CASSFGLPQAEQYF.

The chain recombines TRBV5-8 with TRBJ2-7; D call uncertain. Per the germline V gene, CDR1 is SGHTS and CDR2 is YDEGEE. The CDR3 loop spans 15 amino acids. V was shortened by 0 bases and J by 1 base, with 11 bases between the two germline ends. The chain's CDR3 is CASSLDEGRSYEQYF. CDR3 nucleotides: TGTGCCAGCAGCTTGGACGAAGGTAGATCCTACGAGCAGTACTTC.

The rearrangement joins TRBV18 to TRBJ1-1; D not resolved. The CDR3 extends over 14 amino acids. V was shortened by 0 bases and J by 1 base, with 6 bases between the two germline ends. Germline values: CDR1 KGHSH, CDR2 LQKENI. CDR3 protein: CASSPPAQNTEAFF. The CDR3 coding sequence is TGTGCCAGCTCACCACCGGCCCAGAACACTGAAGCTTTCTTT.

There are a few counts of this clone. The rearrangement links TRBV19 to TRBJ1-4, with D perhaps matching TRBD1 (6 bases). V was shortened by 5 bases and J by 8 bases, with 21 bases between the two germline ends. CDR1 is LNHDA and CDR2 is SQIVND in the germline V gene (reference sequence). CDR3 length: 16 residues. The CDR3 nucleotides read TGTGCCAGTAGTCTCCATATTCCGGACAGCCACGAAAAACTGTTTTTT. As protein: CASSLHIPDSHEKLFF.

CDR3 bases: TGTGCCAGCAGCCGTAGCGGACCCTACGAGCAGTACTTC. Translating gives CASSRSGPYEQYF. The V gene is TRBV28, the J gene TRBJ2-7, with TRBD2 as a possible D gene (6 bases). The CDR3 runs to 13 residues. V lost 6 bases and J lost 2, with 11 bases in between. Germline V gene sequence: CDR1 MDHEN, CDR2 SYDVKM.

The chain carries TRBV4-1 and TRBJ2-2; 9 positions agree with TRBD1. CDR3 length: 20 residues. Germline assignment: CDR1 MGHRA and CDR2 YSYEKL. J was trimmed by 4 bases and V by 4 bases; bases with no gene match: 19. The CDR3 DNA reads TGCGCCAGCAGCCTCGAGGCGACCGGGACAGGGAGTGGGAGCACCGGGGAGCTGTTTTTT. The encoded protein is CASSLEATGTGSGSTGELFF.